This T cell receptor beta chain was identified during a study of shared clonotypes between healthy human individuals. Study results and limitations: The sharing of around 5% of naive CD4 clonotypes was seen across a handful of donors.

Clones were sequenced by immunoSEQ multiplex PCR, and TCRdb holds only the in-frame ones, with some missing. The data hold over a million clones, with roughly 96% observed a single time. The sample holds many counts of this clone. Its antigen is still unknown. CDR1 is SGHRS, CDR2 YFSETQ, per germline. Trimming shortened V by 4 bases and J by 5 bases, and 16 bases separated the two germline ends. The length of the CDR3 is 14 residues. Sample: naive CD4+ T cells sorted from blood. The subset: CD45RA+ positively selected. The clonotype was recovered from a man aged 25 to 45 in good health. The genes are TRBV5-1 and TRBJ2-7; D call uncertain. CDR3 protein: CASSPSWLLDEQYF. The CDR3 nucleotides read TGCGCCAGCAGCCCATCTTGGCTTTTGGACGAGCAGTACTTC.